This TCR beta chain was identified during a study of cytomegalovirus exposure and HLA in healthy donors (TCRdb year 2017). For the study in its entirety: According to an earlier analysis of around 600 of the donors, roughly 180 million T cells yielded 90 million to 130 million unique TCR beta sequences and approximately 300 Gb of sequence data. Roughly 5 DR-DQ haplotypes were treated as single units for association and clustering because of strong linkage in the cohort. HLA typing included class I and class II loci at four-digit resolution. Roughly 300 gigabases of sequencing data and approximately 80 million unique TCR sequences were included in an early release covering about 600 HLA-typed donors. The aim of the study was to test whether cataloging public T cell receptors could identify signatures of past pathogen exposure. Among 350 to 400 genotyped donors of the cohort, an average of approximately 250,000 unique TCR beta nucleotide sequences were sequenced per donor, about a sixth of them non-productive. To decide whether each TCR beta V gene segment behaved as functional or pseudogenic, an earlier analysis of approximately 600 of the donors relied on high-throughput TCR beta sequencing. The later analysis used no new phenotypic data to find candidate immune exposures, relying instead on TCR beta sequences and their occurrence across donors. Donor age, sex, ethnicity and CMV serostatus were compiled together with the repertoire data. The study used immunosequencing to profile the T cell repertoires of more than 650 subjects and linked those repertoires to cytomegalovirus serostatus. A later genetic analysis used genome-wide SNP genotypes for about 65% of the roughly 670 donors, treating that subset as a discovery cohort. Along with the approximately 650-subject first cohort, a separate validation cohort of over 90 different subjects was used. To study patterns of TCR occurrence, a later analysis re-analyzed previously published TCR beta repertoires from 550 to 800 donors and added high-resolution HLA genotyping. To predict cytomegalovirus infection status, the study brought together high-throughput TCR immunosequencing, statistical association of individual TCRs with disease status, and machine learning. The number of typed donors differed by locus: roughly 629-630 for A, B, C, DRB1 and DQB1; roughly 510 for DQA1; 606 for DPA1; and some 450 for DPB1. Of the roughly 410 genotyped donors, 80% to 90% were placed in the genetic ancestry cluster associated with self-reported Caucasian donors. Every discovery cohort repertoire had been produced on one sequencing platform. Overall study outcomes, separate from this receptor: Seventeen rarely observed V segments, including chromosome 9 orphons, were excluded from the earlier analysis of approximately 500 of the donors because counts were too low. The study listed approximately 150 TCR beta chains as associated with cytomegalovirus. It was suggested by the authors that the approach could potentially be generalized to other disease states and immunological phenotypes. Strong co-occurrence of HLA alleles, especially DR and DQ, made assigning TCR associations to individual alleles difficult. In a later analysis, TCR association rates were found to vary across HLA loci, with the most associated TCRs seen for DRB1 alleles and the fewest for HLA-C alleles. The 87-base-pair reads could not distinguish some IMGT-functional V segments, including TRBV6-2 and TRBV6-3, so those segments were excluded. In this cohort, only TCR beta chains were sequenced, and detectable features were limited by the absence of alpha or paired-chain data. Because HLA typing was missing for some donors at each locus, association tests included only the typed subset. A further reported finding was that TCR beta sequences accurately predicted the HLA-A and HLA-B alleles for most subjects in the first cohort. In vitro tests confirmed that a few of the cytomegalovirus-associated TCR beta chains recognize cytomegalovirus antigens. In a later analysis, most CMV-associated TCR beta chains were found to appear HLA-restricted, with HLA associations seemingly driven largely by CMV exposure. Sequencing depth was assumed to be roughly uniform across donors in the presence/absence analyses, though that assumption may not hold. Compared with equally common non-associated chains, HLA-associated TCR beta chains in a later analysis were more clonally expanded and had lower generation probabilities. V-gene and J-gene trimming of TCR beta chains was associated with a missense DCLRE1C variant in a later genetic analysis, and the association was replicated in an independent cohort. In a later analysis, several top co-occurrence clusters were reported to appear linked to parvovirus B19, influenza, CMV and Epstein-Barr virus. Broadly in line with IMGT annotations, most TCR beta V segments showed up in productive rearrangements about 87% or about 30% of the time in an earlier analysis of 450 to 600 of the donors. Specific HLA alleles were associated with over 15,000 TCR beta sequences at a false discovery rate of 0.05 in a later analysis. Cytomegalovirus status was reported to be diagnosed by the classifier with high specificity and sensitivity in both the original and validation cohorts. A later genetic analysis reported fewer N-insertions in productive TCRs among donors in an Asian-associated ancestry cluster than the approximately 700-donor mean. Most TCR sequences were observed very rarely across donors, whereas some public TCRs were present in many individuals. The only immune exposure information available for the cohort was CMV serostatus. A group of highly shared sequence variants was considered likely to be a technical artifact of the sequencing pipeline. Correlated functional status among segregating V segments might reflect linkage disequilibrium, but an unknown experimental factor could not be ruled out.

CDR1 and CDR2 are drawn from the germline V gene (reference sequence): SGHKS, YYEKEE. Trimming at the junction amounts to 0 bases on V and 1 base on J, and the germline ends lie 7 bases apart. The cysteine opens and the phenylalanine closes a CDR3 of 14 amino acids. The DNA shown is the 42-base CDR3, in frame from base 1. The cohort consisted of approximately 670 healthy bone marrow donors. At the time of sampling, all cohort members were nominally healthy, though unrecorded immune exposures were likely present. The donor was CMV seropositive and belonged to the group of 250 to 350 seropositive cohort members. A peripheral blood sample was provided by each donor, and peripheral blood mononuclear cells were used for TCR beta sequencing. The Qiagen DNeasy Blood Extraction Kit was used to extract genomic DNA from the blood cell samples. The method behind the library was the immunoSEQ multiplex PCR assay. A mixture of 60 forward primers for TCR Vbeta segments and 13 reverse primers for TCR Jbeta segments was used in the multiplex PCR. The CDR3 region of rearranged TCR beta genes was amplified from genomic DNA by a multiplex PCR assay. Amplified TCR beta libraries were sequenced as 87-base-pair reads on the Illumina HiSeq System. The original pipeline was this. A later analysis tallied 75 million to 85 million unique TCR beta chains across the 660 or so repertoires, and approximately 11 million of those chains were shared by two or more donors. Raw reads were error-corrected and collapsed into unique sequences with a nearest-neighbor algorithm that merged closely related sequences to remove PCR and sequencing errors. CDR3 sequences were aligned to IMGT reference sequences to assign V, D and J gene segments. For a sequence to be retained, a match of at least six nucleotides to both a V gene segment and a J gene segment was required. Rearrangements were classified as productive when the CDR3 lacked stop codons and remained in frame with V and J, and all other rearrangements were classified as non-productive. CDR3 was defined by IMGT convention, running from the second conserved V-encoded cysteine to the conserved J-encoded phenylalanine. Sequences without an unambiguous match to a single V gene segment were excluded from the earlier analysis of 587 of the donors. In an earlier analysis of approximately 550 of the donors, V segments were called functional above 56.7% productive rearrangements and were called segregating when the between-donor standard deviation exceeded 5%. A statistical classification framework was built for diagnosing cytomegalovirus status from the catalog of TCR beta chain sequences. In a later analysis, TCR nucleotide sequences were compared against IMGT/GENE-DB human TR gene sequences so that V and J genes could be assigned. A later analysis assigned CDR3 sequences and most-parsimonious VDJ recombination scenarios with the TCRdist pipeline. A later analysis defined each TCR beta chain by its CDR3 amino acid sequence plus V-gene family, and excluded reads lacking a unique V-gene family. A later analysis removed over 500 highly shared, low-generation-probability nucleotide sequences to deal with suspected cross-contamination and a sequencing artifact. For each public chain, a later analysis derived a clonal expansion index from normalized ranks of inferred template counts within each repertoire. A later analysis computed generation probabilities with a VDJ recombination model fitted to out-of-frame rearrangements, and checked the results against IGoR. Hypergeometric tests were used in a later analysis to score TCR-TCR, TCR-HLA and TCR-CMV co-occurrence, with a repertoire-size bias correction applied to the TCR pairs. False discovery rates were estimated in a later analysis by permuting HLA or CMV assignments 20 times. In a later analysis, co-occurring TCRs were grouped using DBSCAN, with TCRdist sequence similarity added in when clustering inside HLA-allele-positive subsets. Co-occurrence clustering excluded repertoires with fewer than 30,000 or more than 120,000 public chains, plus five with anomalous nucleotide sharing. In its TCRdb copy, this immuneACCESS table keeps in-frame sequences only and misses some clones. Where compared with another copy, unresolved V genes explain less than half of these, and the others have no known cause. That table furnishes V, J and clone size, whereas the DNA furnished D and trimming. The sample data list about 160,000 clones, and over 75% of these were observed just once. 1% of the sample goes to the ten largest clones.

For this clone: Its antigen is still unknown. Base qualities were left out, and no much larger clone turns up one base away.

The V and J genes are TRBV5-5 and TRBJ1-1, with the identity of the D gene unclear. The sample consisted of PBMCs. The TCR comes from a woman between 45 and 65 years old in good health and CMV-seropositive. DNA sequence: TGTGCCAGCAGCTTGGAGCGGGAGAACACTGAAGCTTTCTTT. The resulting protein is CASSLERENTEAFF.